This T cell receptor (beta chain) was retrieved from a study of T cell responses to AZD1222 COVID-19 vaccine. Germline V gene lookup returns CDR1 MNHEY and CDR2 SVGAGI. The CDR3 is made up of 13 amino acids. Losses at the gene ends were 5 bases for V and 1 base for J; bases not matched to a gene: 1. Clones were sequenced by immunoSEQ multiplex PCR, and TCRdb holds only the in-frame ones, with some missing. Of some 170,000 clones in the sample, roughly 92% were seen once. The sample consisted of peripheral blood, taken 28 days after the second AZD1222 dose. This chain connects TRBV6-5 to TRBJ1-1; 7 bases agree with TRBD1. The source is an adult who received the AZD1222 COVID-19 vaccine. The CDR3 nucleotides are TGTGCCAGCAGTCGGACAGGGAACACTGAAGCTTTCTTT. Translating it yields CASSRTGNTEAFF.